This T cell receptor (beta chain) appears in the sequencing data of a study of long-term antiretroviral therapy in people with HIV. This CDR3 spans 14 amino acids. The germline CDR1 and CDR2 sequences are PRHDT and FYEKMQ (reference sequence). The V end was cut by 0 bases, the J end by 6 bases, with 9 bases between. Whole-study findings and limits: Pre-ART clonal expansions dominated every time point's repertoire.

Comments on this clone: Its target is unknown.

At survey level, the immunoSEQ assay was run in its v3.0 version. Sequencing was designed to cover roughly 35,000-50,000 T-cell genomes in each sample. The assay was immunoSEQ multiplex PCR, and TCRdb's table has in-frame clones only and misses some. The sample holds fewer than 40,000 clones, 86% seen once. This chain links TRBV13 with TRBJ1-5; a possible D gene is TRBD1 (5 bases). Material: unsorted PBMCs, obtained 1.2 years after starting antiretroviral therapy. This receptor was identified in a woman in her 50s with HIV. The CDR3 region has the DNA TGTGCCAGCAGCTTAGGCAGGGTGGGTCAGCCCCAGCATTTT. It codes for CASSLGRVGQPQHF.